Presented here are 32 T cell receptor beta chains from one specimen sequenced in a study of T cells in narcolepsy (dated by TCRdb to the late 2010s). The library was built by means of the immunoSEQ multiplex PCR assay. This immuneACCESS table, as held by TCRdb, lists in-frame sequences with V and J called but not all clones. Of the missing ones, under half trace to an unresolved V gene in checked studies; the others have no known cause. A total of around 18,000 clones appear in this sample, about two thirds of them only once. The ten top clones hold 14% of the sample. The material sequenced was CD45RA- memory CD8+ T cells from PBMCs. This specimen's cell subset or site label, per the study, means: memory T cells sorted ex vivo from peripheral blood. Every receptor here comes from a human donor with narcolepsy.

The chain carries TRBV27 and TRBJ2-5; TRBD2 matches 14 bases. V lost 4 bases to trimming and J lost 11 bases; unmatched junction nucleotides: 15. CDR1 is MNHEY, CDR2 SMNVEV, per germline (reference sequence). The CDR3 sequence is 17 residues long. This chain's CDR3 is CASSSPTSGRARREQYF. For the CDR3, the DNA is TGTGCCAGCAGTTCTCCGACTAGCGGGAGGGCACGGAGGGAGCAGTACTTC.

CDR3 sequence: CASSPLGGGDTEAFF. In DNA form, the CDR3 reads TGTGCCAGCAGCCCCCTGGGAGGTGGAGACACTGAAGCTTTCTTT. The chain combines TRBV7-3 with TRBJ1-1, with D hard to call. The CDR3 has 15 residues. V gave up 5 bases and J gave up 3 bases, with 16 bases separating them. CDR1 is SGHTA and CDR2 is FQGTGA in the germline V gene.

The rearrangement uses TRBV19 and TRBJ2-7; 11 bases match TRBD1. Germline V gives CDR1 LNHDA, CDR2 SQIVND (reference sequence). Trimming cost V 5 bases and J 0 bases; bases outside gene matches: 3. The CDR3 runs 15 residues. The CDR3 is CASSSDRGHSYEQYF. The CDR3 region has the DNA TGTGCCAGTAGTTCGGACAGGGGGCACTCCTACGAGCAGTACTTC.

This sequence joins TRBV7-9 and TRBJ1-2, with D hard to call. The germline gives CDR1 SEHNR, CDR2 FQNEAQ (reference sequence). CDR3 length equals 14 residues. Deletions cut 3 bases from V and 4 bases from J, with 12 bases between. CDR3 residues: CASSLGNSIYGYTF. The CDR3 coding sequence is TGTGCCAGCAGCTTGGGGAACAGCATCTATGGCTACACCTTC.

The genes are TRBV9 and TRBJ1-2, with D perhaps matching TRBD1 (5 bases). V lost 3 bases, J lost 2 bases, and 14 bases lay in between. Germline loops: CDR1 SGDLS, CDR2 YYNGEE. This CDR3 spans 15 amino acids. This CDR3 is CASSATDTLNYGYTF. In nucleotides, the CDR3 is TGTGCCAGCAGCGCTACGGACACTTTAAACTATGGCTACACCTTC.

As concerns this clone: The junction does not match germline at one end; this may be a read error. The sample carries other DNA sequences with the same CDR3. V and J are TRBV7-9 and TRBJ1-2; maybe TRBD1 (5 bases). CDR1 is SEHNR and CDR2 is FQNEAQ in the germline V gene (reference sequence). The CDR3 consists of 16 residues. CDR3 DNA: TGCGCCAGCAGTCTAGGACCGGGACGGGGGTTAGAAGGCTACACCTTC. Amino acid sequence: CASSLGPGRGLEGYTF.

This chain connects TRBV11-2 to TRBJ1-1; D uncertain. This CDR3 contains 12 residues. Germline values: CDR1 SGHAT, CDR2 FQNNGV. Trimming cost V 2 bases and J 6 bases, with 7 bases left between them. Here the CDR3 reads CASSLIGAEAFF. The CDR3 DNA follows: TGTGCCAGCAGCTTAATAGGAGCTGAAGCTTTCTTT.

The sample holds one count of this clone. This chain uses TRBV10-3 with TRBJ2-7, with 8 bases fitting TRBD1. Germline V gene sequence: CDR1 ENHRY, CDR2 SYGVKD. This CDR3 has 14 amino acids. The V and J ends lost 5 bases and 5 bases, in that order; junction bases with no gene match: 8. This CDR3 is CAISTGQGPHEQYF. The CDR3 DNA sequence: TGTGCCATCAGTACAGGACAGGGACCCCACGAGCAGTACTTC.

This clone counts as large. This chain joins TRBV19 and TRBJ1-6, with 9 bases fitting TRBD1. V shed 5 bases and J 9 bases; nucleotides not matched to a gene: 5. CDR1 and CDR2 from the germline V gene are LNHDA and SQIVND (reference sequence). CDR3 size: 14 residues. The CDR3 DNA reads TGTGCCAGTAGTGGACAGGGGTTTGGTTCACCCCTCCACTTT. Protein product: CASSGQGFGSPLHF.

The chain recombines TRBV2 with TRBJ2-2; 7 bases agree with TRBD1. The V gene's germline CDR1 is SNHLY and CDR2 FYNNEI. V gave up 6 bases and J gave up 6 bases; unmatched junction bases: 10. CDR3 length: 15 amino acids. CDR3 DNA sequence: TGTGCCAGCAGCTCGCACAGGGGCCAGGCCGGGGAGCTGTTTTTT. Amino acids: CASSSHRGQAGELFF. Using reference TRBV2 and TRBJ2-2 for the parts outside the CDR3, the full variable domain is EPEVTQTPSHQVTQMGQEVILRCVPISNHLYFYWYRQILGQKVEFLVSFYNNEISEKSEIFDDQFSVERPDGSNFTLKIRSTKLEDSAMYFCASSSHRGQAGELFFGEGSRLTVL.

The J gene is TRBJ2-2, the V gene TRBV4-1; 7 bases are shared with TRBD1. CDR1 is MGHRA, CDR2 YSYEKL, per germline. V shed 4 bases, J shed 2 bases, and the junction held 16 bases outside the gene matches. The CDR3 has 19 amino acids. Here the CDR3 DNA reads TGCGCCAGCAGCCCCCAAGACTACCGGACAGGATATAACACCGGGGAGCTGTTTTTT. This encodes CASSPQDYRTGYNTGELFF.

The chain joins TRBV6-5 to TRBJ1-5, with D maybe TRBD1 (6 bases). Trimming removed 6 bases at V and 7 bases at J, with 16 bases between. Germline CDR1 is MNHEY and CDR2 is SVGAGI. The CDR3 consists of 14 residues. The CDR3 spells CASSANTQGQPQHF. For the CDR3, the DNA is TGTGCCAGCAGCGCGAACACCCAGGGGCAGCCCCAGCATTTT.

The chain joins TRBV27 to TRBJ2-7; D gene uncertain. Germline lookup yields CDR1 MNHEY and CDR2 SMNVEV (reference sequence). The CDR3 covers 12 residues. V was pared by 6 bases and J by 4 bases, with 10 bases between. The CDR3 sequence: CASSAPGYEQYF. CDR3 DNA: TGTGCCAGCAGCGCACCGGGTTACGAGCAGTACTTC.

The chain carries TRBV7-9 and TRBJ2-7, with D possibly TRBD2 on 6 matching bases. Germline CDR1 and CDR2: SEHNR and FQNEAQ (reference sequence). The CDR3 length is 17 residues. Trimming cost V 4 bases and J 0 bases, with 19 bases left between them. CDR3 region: CASSWLRGAGSSYEQYF. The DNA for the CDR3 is TGTGCCAGCAGCTGGCTGCGCGGGGCCGGAAGCTCCTACGAGCAGTACTTC.

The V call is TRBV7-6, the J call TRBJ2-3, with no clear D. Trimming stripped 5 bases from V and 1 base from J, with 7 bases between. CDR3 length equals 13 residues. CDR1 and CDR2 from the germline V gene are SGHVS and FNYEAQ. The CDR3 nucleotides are TGTGCCAGCAGCCCCCTCGGCACAGATACGCAGTATTTT. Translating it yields CASSPLGTDTQYF.

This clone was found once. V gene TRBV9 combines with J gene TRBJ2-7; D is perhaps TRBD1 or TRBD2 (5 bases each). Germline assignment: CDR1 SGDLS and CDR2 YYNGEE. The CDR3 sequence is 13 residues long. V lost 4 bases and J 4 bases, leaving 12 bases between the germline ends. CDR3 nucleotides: TGTGCCAGCAGCCCTCCAGAGGGGTACGAGCAGTACTTC. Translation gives CASSPPEGYEQYF. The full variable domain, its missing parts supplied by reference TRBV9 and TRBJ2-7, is DSGVTQTPKHLITATGQRVTLRCSPRSGDLSVYWYQQSLDQGLQFLIQYYNGEERAKGNILERFSAQQFPDLHSELNLSSLELGDSALYFCASSPPEGYEQYFGPGTRLTVT.

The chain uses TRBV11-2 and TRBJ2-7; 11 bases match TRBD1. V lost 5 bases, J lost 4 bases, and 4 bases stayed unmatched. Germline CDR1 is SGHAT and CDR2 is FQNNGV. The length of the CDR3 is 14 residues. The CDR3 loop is CASSLGTGGYEQYF. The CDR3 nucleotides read TGTGCCAGCAGCCTTGGGACAGGGGGTTACGAGCAGTACTTC.

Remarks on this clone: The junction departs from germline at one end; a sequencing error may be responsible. Written as DNA, the CDR3 is TGTGCCAGCAGTGAAGCCCGCCTCGTTAGCGGGGCTTTT. Translated, it gives CASSEARLVSGAF. This chain joins TRBV6-1 and TRBJ1-1; perhaps TRBD1 as D (5 bases). The CDR3 spans 13 residues. Per germline, CDR1 MNHNS and CDR2 SASEGT.

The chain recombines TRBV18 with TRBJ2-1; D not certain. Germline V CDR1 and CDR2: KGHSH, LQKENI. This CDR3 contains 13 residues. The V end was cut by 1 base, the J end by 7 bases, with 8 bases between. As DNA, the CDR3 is TGTGCCAGCTCACCACAGGACGGGAATGAGCAGTTCTTC. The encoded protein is CASSPQDGNEQFF. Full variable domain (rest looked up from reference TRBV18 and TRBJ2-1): NAGVMQNPRHLVRRRGQEARLRCSPMKGHSHVYWYRQLPEEGLKFMVYLQKENIIDESGMPKERFSAEFPKEGPSILRIQQVVRGDSAAYFCASSPQDGNEQFFGPGTRLTVL.

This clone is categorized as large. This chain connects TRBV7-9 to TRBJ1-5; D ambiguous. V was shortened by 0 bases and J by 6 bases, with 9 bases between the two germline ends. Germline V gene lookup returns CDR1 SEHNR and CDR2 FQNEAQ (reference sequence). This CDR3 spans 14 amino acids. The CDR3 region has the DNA TGTGCCAGCAGCTTAGCCGGGGTCCCTCAGCCCCAGCATTTT. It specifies CASSLAGVPQPQHF.

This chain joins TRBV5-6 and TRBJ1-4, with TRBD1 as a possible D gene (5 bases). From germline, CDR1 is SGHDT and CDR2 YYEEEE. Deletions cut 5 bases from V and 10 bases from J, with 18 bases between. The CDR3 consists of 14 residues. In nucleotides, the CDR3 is TGTGCCAGCAGTTTCTCTAACCAGGGCAGAAAACTGTTTTTT. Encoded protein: CASSFSNQGRKLFF. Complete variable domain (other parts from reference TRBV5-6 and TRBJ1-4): DAGVTQSPTHLIKTRGQQVTLRCSPKSGHDTVSWYQQALGQGPQFIFQYYEEEERQRGNFPDRFSGHQFPNYSSELNVNALLLGDSALYLCASSFSNQGRKLFFGSGTQLSVL.

CDR3 nucleotide sequence: TGTGCCAGCAGTTTATTCATGGCACTAGGTTTCGCCGGGGAGCTGTTTTTT. Translated, it gives CASSLFMALGFAGELFF. V gene TRBV27 combines with J gene TRBJ2-2; possibly TRBD2 for D (5 bases). The V gene's germline CDR1 is MNHEY and CDR2 SMNVEV (reference sequence). Trimming cost V 1 base and J 6 bases, with 18 bases left between them. This CDR3 comprises 17 residues.

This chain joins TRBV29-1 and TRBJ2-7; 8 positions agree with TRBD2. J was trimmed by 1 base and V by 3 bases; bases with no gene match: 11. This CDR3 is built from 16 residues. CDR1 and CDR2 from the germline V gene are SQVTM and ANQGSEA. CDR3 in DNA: TGCAGCGTTGATGGGACCGGGACTAGGGGATCCTACGAGCAGTACTTC. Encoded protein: CSVDGTGTRGSYEQYF.

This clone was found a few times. DNA for the CDR3: TGTGCCAGTAAAAACGGACTGGCCTACGAGCAGTACTTC. Protein: CASKNGLAYEQYF. The chain couples TRBV6-6 to TRBJ2-7, with D perhaps matching TRBD2 (5 bases). Germline V CDR1 and CDR2: MNHNY, SVGAGI (reference sequence). The CDR3 runs 13 residues. Trimming took 9 bases from V and 2 from J, leaving 14 bases between them.

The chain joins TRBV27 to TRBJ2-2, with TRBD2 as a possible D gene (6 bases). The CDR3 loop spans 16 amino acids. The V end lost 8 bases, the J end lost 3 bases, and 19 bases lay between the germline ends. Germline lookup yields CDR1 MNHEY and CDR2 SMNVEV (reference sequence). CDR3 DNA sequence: TGTGCCAGCGGCAATTCGGGGGTCGAGCACACCGGGGAGCTGTTTTTT. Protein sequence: CASGNSGVEHTGELFF.

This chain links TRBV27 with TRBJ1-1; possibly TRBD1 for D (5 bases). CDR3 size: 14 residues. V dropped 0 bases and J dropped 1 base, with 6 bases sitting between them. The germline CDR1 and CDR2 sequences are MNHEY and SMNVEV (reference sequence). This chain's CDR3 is CASSLSGTNTEAFF. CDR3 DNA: TGTGCCAGCAGTTTATCGGGGACGAACACTGAAGCTTTCTTT.

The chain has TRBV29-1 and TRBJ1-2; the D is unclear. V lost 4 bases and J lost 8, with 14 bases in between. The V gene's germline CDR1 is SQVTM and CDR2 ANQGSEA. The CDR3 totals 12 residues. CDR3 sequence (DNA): TGCAGCGTTGGGCCGGAGACGAAAGGCTACACCTTC. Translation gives CSVGPETKGYTF.

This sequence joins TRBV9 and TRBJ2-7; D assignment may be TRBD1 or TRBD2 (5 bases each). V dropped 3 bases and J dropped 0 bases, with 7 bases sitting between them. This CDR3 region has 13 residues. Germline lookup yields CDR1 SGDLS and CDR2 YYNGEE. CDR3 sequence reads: CASSGGSSYEQYF. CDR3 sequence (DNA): TGTGCCAGCAGCGGGGGGAGCTCCTACGAGCAGTACTTC.

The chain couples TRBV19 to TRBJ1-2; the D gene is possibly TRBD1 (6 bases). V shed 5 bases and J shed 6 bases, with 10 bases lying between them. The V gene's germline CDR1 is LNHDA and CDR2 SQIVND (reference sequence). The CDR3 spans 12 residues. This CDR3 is CASSAGAHGYTF. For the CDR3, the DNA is TGTGCCAGTAGTGCGGGGGCTCATGGCTACACCTTC.

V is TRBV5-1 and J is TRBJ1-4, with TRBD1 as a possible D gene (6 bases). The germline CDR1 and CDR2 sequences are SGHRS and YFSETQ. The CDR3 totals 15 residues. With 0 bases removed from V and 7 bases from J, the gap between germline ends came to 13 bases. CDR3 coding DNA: TGCGCCAGCAGCTTGGAGGGGGGTCTGGCTGAAAAACTGTTTTTT. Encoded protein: CASSLEGGLAEKLFF.

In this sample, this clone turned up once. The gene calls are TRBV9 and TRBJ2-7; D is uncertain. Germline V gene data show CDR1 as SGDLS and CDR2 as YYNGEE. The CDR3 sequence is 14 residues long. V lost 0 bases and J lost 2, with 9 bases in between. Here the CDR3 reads CASSVESSPYEQYF. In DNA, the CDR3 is TGTGCCAGCAGCGTAGAGAGTTCCCCCTACGAGCAGTACTTC.

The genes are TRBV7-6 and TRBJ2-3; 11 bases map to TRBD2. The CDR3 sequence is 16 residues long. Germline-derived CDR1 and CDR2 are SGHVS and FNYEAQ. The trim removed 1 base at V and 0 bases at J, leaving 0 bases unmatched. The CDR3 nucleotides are TGTGCCAGCAGCTTAGTAGCGGGAGGGAGCACAGATACGCAGTATTTT. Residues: CASSLVAGGSTDTQYF.